A selection of T cell receptor beta chains follows, all from one sample in a study of shared clonotypes between healthy human individuals. Assay used: immunoSEQ multiplex PCR; TCRdb lists only in-frame clones, some missing. The sample has just over 2,000,000 clones; 85% to 95% are singletons. What was sequenced was naive CD4+ T cells sorted from blood. The receptors come from a man younger than 35 in good health. Each CDR3 is given with its conserved first and last residue. Fields, in order: J gene, clone size, V gene, D gene, CDR3 protein, CDR3 DNA. The D gene is left open where the match is weak. Clone size, where shown, is once, few, many, or a class for clones that have expanded.

>TRBJ2-7|.|TRBV10-2|.
CASSDFQETYEQYF
TGCGCCAGCAGTGATTTCCAGGAGACCTACGAGCAGTACTTC
>TRBJ2-5|few|TRBV4-1|.
CASRGGRGETQYF
TGCGCCAGCAGAGGCGGGCGGGGTGAGACCCAGTACTTC
>TRBJ2-1|.|TRBV6-1|.
CASSEAGTVSYNEQFF
TGTGCCAGCAGTGAAGCGGGGACGGTTTCCTACAATGAGCAGTTCTTC
>TRBJ2-2|.|TRBV18|.
CASSPPTRGYTGELFF
TGTGCCAGCTCACCACCCACCAGGGGTTACACCGGGGAGCTGTTTTTT
>TRBJ1-6|few|TRBV2|.
CASSADSPLHF
TGTGCCAGCAGTGCGGATTCACCCCTCCACTTT
>TRBJ2-1|once|TRBV28|.
CASSFSSSYNEQFF
TGTGCCAGCAGTTTCTCGAGCTCCTACAATGAGCAGTTCTTC
>TRBJ2-5|.|TRBV9|.
CASSVATVGSGEETQYF
TGTGCCAGCAGCGTAGCTACGGTGGGATCGGGGGAAGAGACCCAGTACTTC
>TRBJ1-6|few|TRBV19|.
CASNNQANSPLHF
TGTGCCAGTAACAACCAGGCAAATTCACCCCTCCACTTT
>TRBJ2-1|once|TRBV6-6|.
CASARGGGSYNEQFF
TGTGCCAGCGCCAGAGGTGGGGGCTCCTACAATGAGCAGTTCTTC
>TRBJ2-2|.|TRBV7-2|.
CASRPGLSATGELFF
TGTGCCAGCAGACCCGGGCTCTCGGCCACCGGGGAGCTGTTTTTT
>TRBJ1-1|.|TRBV15|.
CATSRVGEAFF
TGTGCCACCAGCAGAGTCGGGGAAGCTTTCTTT
>TRBJ1-1|.|TRBV18|TRBD1
CASSLGTDLYTEAFF
TGTGCCAGCTCACTCGGGACAGACCTTTACACTGAAGCTTTCTTT
>TRBJ2-1|.|TRBV11-2|TRBD2
CASSSRTSGEGYEQFF
TGTGCCAGCAGCTCACGGACTAGCGGGGAGGGCTATGAGCAGTTCTTC
>TRBJ2-7|.|TRBV11-2|TRBD2
CASSFPGLSTSSYEQYF
TGTGCCAGCAGCTTCCCGGGACTATCGACTAGCTCCTACGAGCAGTACTTC
>TRBJ2-2|once|TRBV19|TRBD2
CASSLGRGIGELFF
TGTGCCAGTAGTCTTGGGAGGGGTATTGGGGAGCTGTTTTTT
>TRBJ2-7|once|TRBV30|.
CAWGKGTSYEQYF
TGTGCCTGGGGAAAAGGCACCTCCTACGAGCAGTACTTC
>TRBJ2-7|.|TRBV5-1|TRBD1
CASSPSLRTGYYEQYF
TGCGCCAGCAGCCCCTCCCTTAGGACAGGGTATTACGAGCAGTACTTC
>TRBJ2-1|.|TRBV19|TRBD1
CASSIQGADNEQFF
TGTGCCAGTAGTATCCAGGGGGCGGACAATGAGCAGTTCTTC
>TRBJ2-5|.|TRBV5-1|.
CASSLTENQETQYF
TGCGCCAGCAGCTTGACGGAGAACCAAGAGACCCAGTACTTC
>TRBJ2-3|.|TRBV2|TRBD1
CASSDSQGADTQYF
TGTGCCAGCAGTGACTCACAGGGGGCAGATACGCAGTATTTT
>TRBJ1-1|.|TRBV18|.
CASSLMWAADTEAFF
TGTGCCAGCTCACTTATGTGGGCTGCGGACACTGAAGCTTTCTTT
>TRBJ1-2|.|TRBV19|.
CATQTSGGSRGYTF
TGTGCCACCCAAACCTCGGGGGGATCACGAGGCTACACCTTC
>TRBJ2-1|.|TRBV5-1|.
CASSSMDYNEQFF
TGCGCCAGCAGCTCCATGGATTACAATGAGCAGTTCTTC
>TRBJ2-7|.|TRBV5-1|TRBD2
CASSSSGDEQYF
TGCGCCAGCAGCTCGAGCGGGGACGAGCAGTACTTC
>TRBJ1-5|.|TRBV28|.
CASSFRPVTSDQPQHF
TGTGCCAGCAGTTTTAGACCCGTGACTTCGGATCAGCCCCAGCATTTT
>TRBJ1-2|.|TRBV29-1|.
CSVSRAANYGYTF
TGCAGCGTCTCCCGGGCGGCTAACTATGGCTACACCTTC
>TRBJ1-4|.|TRBV29-1|TRBD1
CSVTGTGATNEKLFF
TGCAGCGTTACCGGGACAGGTGCAACTAATGAAAAACTGTTTTTT
>TRBJ2-7|.|TRBV28|TRBD2
CASSYAGTNYEQYF
TGTGCCAGCAGTTATGCCGGGACTAACTACGAGCAGTACTTC
>TRBJ2-1|.|TRBV9|TRBD2
CASSGLKGRASNEQFF
TGTGCCAGCAGCGGATTGAAGGGGAGGGCCTCCAATGAGCAGTTCTTC
>TRBJ2-7|.|TRBV5-1|TRBD1
CASRPQGAGDEQYF
TGCGCCAGCAGACCACAGGGGGCAGGAGACGAGCAGTACTTC
>TRBJ2-3|.|TRBV10-3|TRBD2
CAITQRGLAGGSTDTQYF
TGTGCCATCACTCAACGGGGACTAGCGGGGGGCAGCACAGATACGCAGTATTTT
>TRBJ1-1|.|TRBV7-9|.
CASSLSKHSYTEAFF
TGTGCCAGCAGCTTATCAAAACACTCCTACACTGAAGCTTTCTTT
>TRBJ2-1|few|TRBV4-2|TRBD1
CASSPGDSSQFF
TGTGCCAGCAGCCCAGGGGACAGCTCCCAGTTCTTC
>TRBJ2-7|.|TRBV18|.
CASSAAGSEQYF
TGTGCCAGCTCTGCCGCGGGGAGCGAGCAGTACTTC
>TRBJ1-4|once|TRBV4-1|.
CASSRNQATNEKLFF
TGCGCCAGCAGCCGGAACCAAGCAACTAATGAAAAACTGTTTTTT
>TRBJ1-1|.|TRBV7-9|.
CASSSNTEAFF
TGCGCCAGCAGCTCTAACACTGAAGCTTTCTTT
>TRBJ1-6|.|TRBV10-3|.
CAIRGTSQEALHF
TGTGCCATCAGGGGGACCAGTCAAGAGGCCCTCCACTTT
>TRBJ2-3|.|TRBV30|TRBD2
CACQALAGVIDTQYF
TGTGCCTGCCAAGCATTAGCGGGGGTGATAGATACGCAGTATTTT
>TRBJ2-1|.|TRBV7-9|TRBD1
CASSRQGEQFF
TGTGCCAGCAGCCGACAGGGTGAGCAGTTCTTC
>TRBJ1-2|.|TRBV2|.
CASSARRQLANYGYTF
TGTGCCAGCAGTGCTAGGCGACAGCTAGCTAACTATGGCTACACCTTC
>TRBJ1-5|.|TRBV6-6|.
CASIPAGNQPQHF
TGTGCCAGCATTCCTGCTGGAAATCAGCCCCAGCATTTT
>TRBJ1-6|.|TRBV6-6|.
CASSYPRDLDNSPLHF
TGTGCCAGCAGTTACCCCCGGGACCTTGATAATTCACCCCTCCACTTT
>TRBJ2-2|.|TRBV6-5|.
CASSYRAAWNTGELFF
TGTGCCAGCAGTTACCGGGCGGCTTGGAACACCGGGGAGCTGTTTTTT
>TRBJ1-6|.|TRBV19|.
CASSAMTGKNSPLHF
TGTGCCAGTAGCGCCATGACAGGAAAAAATTCACCCCTCCACTTT
>TRBJ2-1|.|TRBV9|.
CASSVSGVNNEQFF
TGTGCCAGCAGCGTCTCGGGGGTAAACAATGAGCAGTTCTTC
>TRBJ1-5|once|TRBV19|TRBD1
CAAGQGVYSNQPQHF
TGTGCCGCGGGACAGGGGGTCTATAGCAATCAGCCCCAGCATTTT
>TRBJ2-2|.|TRBV10-1|.
CASSGARRATGELFF
TGCGCCAGCAGTGGAGCTAGAAGGGCCACCGGGGAGCTGTTTTTT
>TRBJ2-3|.|TRBV6-4|TRBD2
CASSDSRGRRELLQIVQYF
TGTGCCAGCAGTGACTCACGAGGAAGGCGGGAGCTGTTACAGATAGTGCAGTATTTT
>TRBJ1-1|.|TRBV30|.
CAWGESGDTEAFF
TGTGCCTGGGGGGAGTCCGGGGACACTGAAGCTTTCTTT
>TRBJ1-6|.|TRBV5-6|.
CASNMGGNSPLHF
TGTGCCAGCAACATGGGGGGAAATTCACCCCTCCACTTT
>TRBJ2-1|.|TRBV7-9|.
CASSLSVAVEQFF
TGTGCCAGCAGCTTATCTGTCGCGGTTGAGCAGTTCTTC
>TRBJ2-7|.|TRBV5-1|.
CASSFLRDSSYEQYF
TGCGCCAGCAGCTTTCTCCGTGACAGTAGCTACGAGCAGTACTTC
>TRBJ2-2|.|TRBV7-8|.
CASSPWTFIAGELFF
TGTGCCAGCAGCCCCTGGACGTTTATAGCCGGGGAGCTGTTTTTT
>TRBJ2-1|.|TRBV19|TRBD1
CASTHPGQGYNEQFF
TGTGCCAGTACCCATCCGGGACAGGGATACAATGAGCAGTTCTTC
>TRBJ2-5|.|TRBV4-1|TRBD2
CASSQPRTGGETQYF
TGCGCCAGCAGCCAACCTAGGACGGGAGGTGAGACCCAGTACTTC